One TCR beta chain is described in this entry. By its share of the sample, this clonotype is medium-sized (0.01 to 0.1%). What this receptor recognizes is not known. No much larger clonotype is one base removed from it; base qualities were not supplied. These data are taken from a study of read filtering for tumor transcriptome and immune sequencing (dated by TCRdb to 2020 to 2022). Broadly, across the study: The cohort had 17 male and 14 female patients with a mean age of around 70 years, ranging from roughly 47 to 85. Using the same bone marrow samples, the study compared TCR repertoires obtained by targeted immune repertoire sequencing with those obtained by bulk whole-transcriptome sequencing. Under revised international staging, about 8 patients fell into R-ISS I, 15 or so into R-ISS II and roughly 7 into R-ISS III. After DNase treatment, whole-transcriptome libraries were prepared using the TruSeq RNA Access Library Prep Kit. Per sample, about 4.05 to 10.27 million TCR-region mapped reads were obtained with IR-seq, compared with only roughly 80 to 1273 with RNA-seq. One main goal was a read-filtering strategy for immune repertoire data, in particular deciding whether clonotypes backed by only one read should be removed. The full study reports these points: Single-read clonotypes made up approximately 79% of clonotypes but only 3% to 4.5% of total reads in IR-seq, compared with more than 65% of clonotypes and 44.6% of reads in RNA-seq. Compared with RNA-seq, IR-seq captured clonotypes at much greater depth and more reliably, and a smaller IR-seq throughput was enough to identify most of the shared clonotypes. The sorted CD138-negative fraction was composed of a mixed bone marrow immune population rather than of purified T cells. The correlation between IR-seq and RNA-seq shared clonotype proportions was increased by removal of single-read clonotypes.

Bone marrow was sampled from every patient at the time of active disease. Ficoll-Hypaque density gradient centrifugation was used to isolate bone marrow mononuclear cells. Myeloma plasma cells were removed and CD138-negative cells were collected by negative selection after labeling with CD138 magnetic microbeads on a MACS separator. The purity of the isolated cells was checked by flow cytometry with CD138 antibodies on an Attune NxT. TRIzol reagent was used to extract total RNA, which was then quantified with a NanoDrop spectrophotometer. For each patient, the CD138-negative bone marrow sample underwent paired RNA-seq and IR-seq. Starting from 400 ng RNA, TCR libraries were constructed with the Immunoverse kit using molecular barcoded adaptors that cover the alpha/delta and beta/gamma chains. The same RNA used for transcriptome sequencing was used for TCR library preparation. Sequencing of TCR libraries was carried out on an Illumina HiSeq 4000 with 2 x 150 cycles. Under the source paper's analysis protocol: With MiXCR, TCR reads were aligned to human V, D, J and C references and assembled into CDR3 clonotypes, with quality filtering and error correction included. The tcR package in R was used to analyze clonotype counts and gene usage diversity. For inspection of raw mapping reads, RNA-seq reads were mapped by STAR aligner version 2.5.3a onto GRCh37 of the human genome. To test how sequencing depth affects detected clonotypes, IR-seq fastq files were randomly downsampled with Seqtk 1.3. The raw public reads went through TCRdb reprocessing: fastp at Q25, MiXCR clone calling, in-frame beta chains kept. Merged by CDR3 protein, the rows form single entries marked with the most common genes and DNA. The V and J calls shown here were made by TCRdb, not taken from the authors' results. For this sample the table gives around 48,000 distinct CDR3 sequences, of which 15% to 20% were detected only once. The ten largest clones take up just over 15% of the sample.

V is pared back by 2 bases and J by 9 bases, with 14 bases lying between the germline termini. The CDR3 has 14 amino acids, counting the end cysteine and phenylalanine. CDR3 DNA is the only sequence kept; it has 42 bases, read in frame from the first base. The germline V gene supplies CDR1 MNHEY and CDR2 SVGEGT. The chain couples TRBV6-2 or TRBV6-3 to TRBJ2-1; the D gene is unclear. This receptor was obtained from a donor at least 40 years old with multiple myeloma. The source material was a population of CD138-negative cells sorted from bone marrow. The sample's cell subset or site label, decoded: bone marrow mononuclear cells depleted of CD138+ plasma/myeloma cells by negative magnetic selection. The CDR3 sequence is CASSYAPGSTEQFF. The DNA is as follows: TGTGCCAGCAGTTACGCCCCGGGTAGCACTGAGCAGTTCTTC.